These 28 T cell receptor beta chains were sequenced from one sample in a study of T cell responses to AZD1222 COVID-19 vaccine. Sequenced by immunoSEQ multiplex PCR; TCRdb stores in-frame clones only, minus some. The sample includes around 130,000 clones, 85% to 90% of them seen just once. The sequencing used peripheral blood, collected 28 days after the second AZD1222 dose. These receptors were collected from an adult who received the AZD1222 COVID-19 vaccine.

The chain employs TRBV19 and TRBJ2-6; TRBD1 is a possible D gene (5 bases). Trimming pared 2 bases from V and 0 bases from J, leaving 14 bases between. CDR1 and CDR2 (germline): LNHDA, SQIVND (reference sequence). This CDR3 is 18 amino acids long. The CDR3 loop is CASSISDSTPSGANVLTF. CDR3 nucleotide sequence: TGTGCCAGTAGTATATCCGACAGCACTCCCTCTGGGGCCAACGTCCTGACTTTC.

The chain employs TRBV3-1 (or the pseudogene TRBV3-2) and TRBJ1-1, with a weak D call TRBD1 (5 bases). Trimming removed 1 base from V and 6 bases from J, with 18 bases in between. The CDR3 is 16 amino acids. The germline CDR1 and CDR2 sequences are LGHDT and YNNKEL (reference sequence). Here the CDR3 reads CASSQGWYVGLPEAFF. CDR3 DNA: TGTGCCAGCAGCCAAGGGTGGTATGTGGGGCTCCCTGAAGCTTTCTTT.

This clone was recorded a few times. V is TRBV5-5 and J is TRBJ1-1, with D perhaps TRBD1 (5 bases). The germline gives CDR1 SGHKS, CDR2 YYEKEE (reference sequence). The CDR3 consists of 13 residues. Trimming cost V 6 bases and J 5 bases, with 14 bases left between them. Written as DNA, the CDR3 is TGTGCCAGCATCCCGTCGGGGGAAACTGAAGCTTTCTTT. This encodes CASIPSGETEAFF.

The rearrangement links TRBV28 to TRBJ1-1, with a weak D call TRBD1 (5 bases). The CDR3 has 13 residues. The germline V gene has CDR1 MDHEN and CDR2 SYDVKM. V was shortened by 3 bases and J by 11 bases, with 16 bases between the two germline ends. CDR3 loop: CASSFLGATMAFF. DNA of the CDR3: TGTGCCAGCAGTTTTCTCGGGGCGACTATGGCTTTCTTT.

This clone was observed once. The V gene is TRBV5-6, the J gene TRBJ2-2, with D perhaps matching TRBD1 (6 bases). V was shortened by 1 base and J by 8 bases, with 12 bases between the two germline ends. Germline V CDR1 and CDR2: SGHDT, YYEEEE. The CDR3 totals 14 residues. CDR3 in amino acids: CASSLSPGAGELFF. The CDR3 region has the DNA TGTGCCAGCAGCTTGAGTCCAGGGGCTGGGGAGCTGTTTTTT.

This chain connects TRBV10-1 to TRBJ1-5; D possibly corresponds to TRBD1 (6 bases). Per the germline V gene, CDR1 is WNHNN and CDR2 is SYGVQD (reference sequence). The length of the CDR3 is 20 residues. V gave up 3 bases and J gave up 1 base, with 25 bases separating them. CDR3 sequence reads: CASSEKAGRGRRLSNQPQHF. CDR3 nucleotide sequence: TGCGCCAGCAGTGAAAAGGCGGGTCGGGGGCGACGTCTGAGCAATCAGCCCCAGCATTTT.

The chain employs TRBV3-1 (or the pseudogene TRBV3-2) and TRBJ1-1, with TRBD1 matching over 11 bases. J gave up 4 bases and V 6 bases, and 13 bases lay outside the gene matches. This CDR3 contains 17 residues. Germline V CDR1 and CDR2: LGHDT, YNNKEL (reference sequence). The CDR3: CASRRAGTGGIGTEAFF. In DNA form, the CDR3 reads TGTGCCAGCAGGAGGGCCGGGACAGGGGGTATAGGCACTGAAGCTTTCTTT.

The chain has TRBV19 and TRBJ1-1; D gene unclear. Per the germline V gene, CDR1 is LNHDA and CDR2 is SQIVND (reference sequence). Trimming removed 6 bases at V and 6 bases at J, with 8 bases between. The CDR3 has 11 residues. The CDR3 protein is CASSDGAEAFF. The CDR3 nucleotides read TGTGCCAGTAGCGATGGGGCTGAAGCTTTCTTT.

The rearrangement joins TRBV27 to TRBJ2-2; D unclear. Germline V lookup: CDR1 MNHEY, CDR2 SMNVEV (reference sequence). The V end lost 4 bases, the J end lost 7 bases, and 13 bases lay between the germline ends. The CDR3 is made up of 14 amino acids. The CDR3 nucleotides are TGTGCCAGCAGTTCGGACCTAGTGGACGGGGAGCTGTTTTTT. Its translation is CASSSDLVDGELFF.

This clone appeared a few times. This chain uses TRBV6-5 with TRBJ1-1; D might be TRBD1 (5 bases). V lost 0 bases to trimming and J lost 2 bases, with 10 bases between them. The CDR3 loop spans 15 amino acids. Germline assignment: CDR1 MNHEY and CDR2 SVGAGI. The CDR3 loop reads CASSYSKQANTEAFF. The CDR3 DNA reads TGTGCCAGCAGTTACTCGAAACAGGCAAACACTGAAGCTTTCTTT.

The chain uses TRBV29-1 and TRBJ2-1; TRBD2 matches at 8 bases. CDR1 SQVTM and CDR2 ANQGSEA come from the germline V gene. The CDR3 spans 15 residues. V was clipped by 7 bases and J by 2 bases; unmatched bases: 10. This CDR3 is CSASTGTRAYNEQFF. In DNA form, the CDR3 reads TGCAGCGCCTCAACCGGGACTAGGGCCTACAATGAGCAGTTCTTC.

This clone is a singleton in its sample. The chain joins TRBV19 to TRBJ2-7; 9 nucleotides line up with TRBD1. Germline trimming cut 0 bases from V and 6 bases from J; bases unmatched to any gene: 6. CDR3 length equals 15 residues. Per the germline V gene, CDR1 is LNHDA and CDR2 is SQIVND (reference sequence). CDR3 loop: CASSIDGTGPGEQYF. The CDR3 DNA reads as TGTGCCAGTAGTATAGATGGGACAGGGCCCGGCGAGCAGTACTTC.

This chain joins TRBV20-1 and TRBJ2-7, with D maybe TRBD2 (5 bases). The V and J ends lost 6 bases and 9 bases respectively, with 15 bases between them. The CDR3 totals 11 residues. Germline V CDR1 and CDR2: DFQATT, SNEGSKA (reference sequence). CDR3 sequence (DNA): TGCAGTGCCGGACTCCCTCCCGCGCAGTACTTC. It specifies CSAGLPPAQYF.

The chain uses TRBV11-3 and TRBJ1-6, with a tentative D call TRBD1 (5 bases). Germline assignment: CDR1 SGHNT and CDR2 YENEEA. V dropped 1 base and J dropped 7 bases, with 8 bases sitting between them. This CDR3 has 14 residues. CDR3: CASSLGTLNSPLHF. CDR3 nucleotides: TGTGCCAGCAGCTTAGGGACACTCAATTCACCCCTCCACTTT.

This chain uses TRBV6-5 with TRBJ1-1; D not certain. The germline V and J ends were trimmed by 1 base and 2 bases, with 14 bases remaining between them. Germline V gene lookup returns CDR1 MNHEY and CDR2 SVGAGI. The CDR3 is 16 amino acids. The CDR3 bases are TGTGCCAGCAGTTACTTGAGACCCGTAACTAACACTGAAGCTTTCTTT. This gives the protein CASSYLRPVTNTEAFF.

This chain joins TRBV7-2 and TRBJ1-5; D might be TRBD1 (5 bases). This CDR3 contains 15 residues. The V gene's germline CDR1 is SGHTA and CDR2 FQGNSA. V lost 1 base and J 6 bases, leaving 13 bases between the germline ends. CDR3 in amino acids: CASSLGGAGGQPQHF. CDR3 nucleotides: TGTGCCAGCAGCTTAGGAGGGGCCGGGGGTCAGCCCCAGCATTTT. Variable domain in full (rest from reference TRBV7-2 and TRBJ1-5): GAGVSQSPSNKVTEKGKDVELRCDPISGHTALYWYRQSLGQGLEFLIYFQGNSAPDKSGLPSDRFSAERTGGSVSTLTIQRTQQEDSAVYLCASSLGGAGGQPQHFGDGTRLSIL.

CDR3: CASSLGQGYQPQHF. CDR3 DNA sequence: TGTGCCAGCAGTTTGGGACAGGGTTATCAGCCCCAGCATTTT. This chain uses TRBV28 with TRBJ1-5; 9 nucleotides line up with TRBD1. Looked up from germline, CDR1 is MDHEN and CDR2 is SYDVKM. Losses at the gene ends were 3 bases for V and 5 bases for J; bases not matched to a gene: 2. CDR3 length equals 14 residues.

CDR3 in amino acids: CASSGQGAGTDTQYF. CDR3 bases: TGCGCCAGCAGCGGACAGGGGGCTGGCACAGATACGCAGTATTTT. The chain combines TRBV5-1 with TRBJ2-3; 11 nucleotides align to TRBD1. Germline V gene sequence: CDR1 SGHRS, CDR2 YFSETQ. This CDR3 region has 15 residues. With V trimmed by 4 bases and J by 1 base, 2 bases remained unmatched.

Concerning this clone: The missing conserved phenylalanine or tryptophan at the end of this CDR3 makes a read error likely. No DNA is shown, since the ends of the CDR3 on it are uncertain; the CDR3 is the one TCRdb lists. The chain employs TRBV19 and TRBJ1-6; TRBD1 was called by the table and not checked on the DNA. Germline V gene lookup returns CDR1 LNHDA and CDR2 SQIVND (reference sequence). The CDR3 is 9 amino acids in total, end residues counted. CDR3 loop: CASSYQGAG.

This clone was seen only once. The chain combines TRBV4-3 with TRBJ1-3; D uncertain. In germline, CDR1 is LGHNA, CDR2 YSLEER. The CDR3 spans 13 residues. The V end was cut by 0 bases, the J end by 4 bases, with 4 bases between. The CDR3 sequence: CASSQDSGNTIYF. The CDR3 bases are TGCGCCAGCAGCCAAGATTCGGGAAACACCATATATTTT.

The genes are TRBV24-1 and TRBJ1-5; the D is unclear. Germline V gene lookup returns CDR1 KGHDR and CDR2 SFDVKD. Trimming took off 1 base at V and 1 base at J, with 4 bases between the two ends. This CDR3 comprises 14 residues. This CDR3 is CATSDFSSNQPQHF. CDR3 DNA: TGTGCCACCAGTGATTTCAGCAGCAATCAGCCCCAGCATTTT.

This chain joins TRBV9 and TRBJ2-7, with 7 nucleotides matching TRBD1. V gave up 3 bases and J gave up 1 base; unmatched junction bases: 1. Germline V gene lookup returns CDR1 SGDLS and CDR2 YYNGEE. This CDR3 spans 13 amino acids. The CDR3 here is CASSGDRSYEQYF. The CDR3 DNA reads TGTGCCAGCAGCGGGGACAGATCCTACGAGCAGTACTTC.

V and J are TRBV18 and TRBJ1-2; TRBD1 matches 8 bases. The CDR3 length is 12 residues. Germline CDR1 and CDR2: KGHSH and LQKENI. V dropped 6 bases and J dropped 8; count of bases not matched to a gene: 5. The CDR3 DNA reads TGTGCCAGCTCGCTGGACAGGGAAGGCTACACCTTC. This encodes CASSLDREGYTF. Complete variable domain (other parts from reference TRBV18 and TRBJ1-2): NAGVMQNPRHLVRRRGQEARLRCSPMKGHSHVYWYRQLPEEGLKFMVYLQKENIIDESGMPKERFSAEFPKEGPSILRIQQVVRGDSAAYFCASSLDREGYTFGSGTRLTVV.

The chain is built from TRBV28 and TRBJ2-1; 9 positions match TRBD1. J was trimmed by 3 bases and V by 6 bases; bases with no gene match: 6. CDR1 and CDR2 (germline): MDHEN, SYDVKM. The CDR3 sequence is 15 residues long. The CDR3, as DNA: TGTGCCAGCAGGAAACAGGGGGCGATCTACAATGAGCAGTTCTTC. This translates into CASRKQGAIYNEQFF.

This clone was seen only once. The J gene is TRBJ2-1, the V gene TRBV27; TRBD2 might be the D (6 bases). With 2 bases removed from V and 7 bases from J, the gap between germline ends came to 15 bases. Germline V gene sequence: CDR1 MNHEY, CDR2 SMNVEV (reference sequence). The CDR3 is 15 amino acids. CDR3 sequence reads: CASSLLGLAVNEQFF. CDR3 sequence (DNA): TGTGCCAGCAGTTTACTGGGACTCGCGGTTAATGAGCAGTTCTTC.

The V gene is TRBV10-3, the J gene TRBJ1-2, with unresolved D. V lost 1 base, J lost 8 bases, and 14 bases lay in between. Per the germline V gene, CDR1 is ENHRY and CDR2 is SYGVKD. The CDR3 runs to 14 residues. The CDR3 DNA reads as TGTGCCATCAGTGAGTTACCCAGCTCGAGCGGCTACACCTTC. Translated: CAISELPSSSGYTF.

This chain joins TRBV3-1 (or the pseudogene TRBV3-2) and TRBJ1-1, with 7 bases that match TRBD1. J was trimmed by 6 bases and V by 1 base; bases with no gene match: 8. This CDR3 is built from 15 residues. Germline CDR1 LGHDT, CDR2 YNNKEL (reference sequence). This chain's CDR3 is CASSQGGVGGSEAFF. The CDR3 DNA reads as TGTGCCAGCAGCCAAGGGGGTGTAGGGGGCTCTGAAGCTTTCTTT.

The chain couples TRBV28 to TRBJ1-4, with D unclear. The CDR3 contains 12 residues. The ends were cut back, 8 bases at V and 4 bases at J, with 8 bases in the middle. Germline CDR1 reads MDHEN; CDR2 reads SYDVKM. The CDR3, as DNA: TGTGCCAGCGGAAGGATTAATGAAAAACTGTTTTTT. Translated: CASGRINEKLFF.